Below, one T cell receptor beta chain is given with its context. These data come from a study of shared clonotypes between healthy human individuals. Sequencing was performed with immunoSEQ multiplex PCR; in TCRdb, only in-frame clones are kept and a portion is missing. The table has more than 550,000 clones, around 77% seen once; the top ten hold more than 1.5%. Sequencing input: memory CD4+ T cells sorted from blood. Subset indicated: CD45RA-negative fraction. The TCR sequence derives from a woman aged 25 to 39 in good health.

The CDR3 region is CASSPSTGQLSGNTIYF. CDR3 bases: TGTGCCAGCAGTCCATCGACAGGTCAACTCTCTGGAAACACCATATATTTT. The V and J genes are TRBV7-9 and TRBJ1-3; weak D call: TRBD1 (6 bases). The ends were cut back, 6 bases at V and 0 bases at J, with 18 bases in the middle. This CDR3 spans 17 amino acids. Per germline, CDR1 SEHNR and CDR2 FQNEAQ (reference sequence).